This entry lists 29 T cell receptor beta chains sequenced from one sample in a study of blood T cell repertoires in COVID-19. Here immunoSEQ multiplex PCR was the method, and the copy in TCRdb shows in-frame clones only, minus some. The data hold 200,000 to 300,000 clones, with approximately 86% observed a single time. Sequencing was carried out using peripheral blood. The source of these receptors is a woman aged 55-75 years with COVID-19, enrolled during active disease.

As DNA, the CDR3 is TGTGCCAGCAGCTTAGATCCGGCGGCGACAGATACGCAGTATTTT. This codes for CASSLDPAATDTQYF. The chain recombines TRBV11-3 with TRBJ2-3; unclear D gene. The germline V and J ends were trimmed by 0 bases and 3 bases, with 10 bases remaining between them. The CDR3 totals 15 residues. Germline assignment: CDR1 SGHNT and CDR2 YENEEA.

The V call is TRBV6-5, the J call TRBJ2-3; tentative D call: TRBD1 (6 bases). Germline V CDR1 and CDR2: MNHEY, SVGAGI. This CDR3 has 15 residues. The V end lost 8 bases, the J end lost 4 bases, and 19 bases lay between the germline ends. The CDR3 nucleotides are TGTGCCAGCTCCCCCGGGGACATCCGTTCAGATACGCAGTATTTT. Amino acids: CASSPGDIRSDTQYF.

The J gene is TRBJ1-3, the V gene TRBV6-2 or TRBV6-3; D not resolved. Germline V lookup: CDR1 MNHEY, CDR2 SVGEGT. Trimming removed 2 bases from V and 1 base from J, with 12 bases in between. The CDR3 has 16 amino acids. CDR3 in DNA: TGTGCCAGCAGTTACCGGACTCGGATATCTGGAAACACCATATATTTT. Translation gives CASSYRTRISGNTIYF.

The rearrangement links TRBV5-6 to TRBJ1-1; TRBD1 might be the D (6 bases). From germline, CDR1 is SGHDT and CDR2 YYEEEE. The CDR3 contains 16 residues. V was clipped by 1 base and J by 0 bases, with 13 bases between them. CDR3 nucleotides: TGTGCCAGCAGCTTGCCCTCGGGACACCTGAACACTGAAGCTTTCTTT. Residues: CASSLPSGHLNTEAFF.

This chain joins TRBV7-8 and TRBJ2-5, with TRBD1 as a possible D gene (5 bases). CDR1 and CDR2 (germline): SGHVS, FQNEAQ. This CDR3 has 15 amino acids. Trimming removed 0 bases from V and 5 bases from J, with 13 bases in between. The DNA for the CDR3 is TGTGCCAGCAGCTTAGCGTCAGGGATCGAGGAGACCCAGTACTTC. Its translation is CASSLASGIEETQYF.

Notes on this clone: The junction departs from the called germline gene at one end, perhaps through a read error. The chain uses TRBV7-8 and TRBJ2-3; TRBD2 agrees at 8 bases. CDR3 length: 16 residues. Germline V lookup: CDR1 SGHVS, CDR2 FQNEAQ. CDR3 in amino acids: CASSYPLAGSTDTQYF. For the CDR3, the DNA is TGTGCCAGCAGCTACCCGTTAGCGGGAAGCACAGATACGCAATATTTT.

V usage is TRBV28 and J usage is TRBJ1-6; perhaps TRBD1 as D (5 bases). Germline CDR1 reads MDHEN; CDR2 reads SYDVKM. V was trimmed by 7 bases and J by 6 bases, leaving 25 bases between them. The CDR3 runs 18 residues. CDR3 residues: CASKQFPPGAPTNSPLHF. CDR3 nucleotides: TGTGCCAGCAAACAGTTCCCCCCTGGGGCCCCCACTAATTCACCCCTCCACTTT.

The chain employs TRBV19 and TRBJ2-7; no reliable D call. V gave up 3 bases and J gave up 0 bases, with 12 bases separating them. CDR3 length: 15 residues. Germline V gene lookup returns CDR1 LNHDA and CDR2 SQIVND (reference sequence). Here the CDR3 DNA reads TGTGCCAGTAGTATGCGAGACGGAGTCTCCTACGAGCAGTACTTC. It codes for CASSMRDGVSYEQYF.

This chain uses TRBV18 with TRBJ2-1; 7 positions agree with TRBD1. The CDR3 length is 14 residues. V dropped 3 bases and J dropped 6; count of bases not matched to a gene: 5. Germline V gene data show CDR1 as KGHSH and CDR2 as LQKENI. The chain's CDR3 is CASSPGQVGNEQFF. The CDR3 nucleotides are TGTGCCAGCTCACCCGGACAGGTCGGCAATGAGCAGTTCTTC.

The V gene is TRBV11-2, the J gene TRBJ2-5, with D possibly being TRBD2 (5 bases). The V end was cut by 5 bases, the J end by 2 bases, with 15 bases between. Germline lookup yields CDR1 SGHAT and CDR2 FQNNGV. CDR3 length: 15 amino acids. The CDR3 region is CASSARWEFQETQYF. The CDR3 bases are TGTGCCAGCAGCGCAAGGTGGGAGTTTCAAGAGACCCAGTACTTC.

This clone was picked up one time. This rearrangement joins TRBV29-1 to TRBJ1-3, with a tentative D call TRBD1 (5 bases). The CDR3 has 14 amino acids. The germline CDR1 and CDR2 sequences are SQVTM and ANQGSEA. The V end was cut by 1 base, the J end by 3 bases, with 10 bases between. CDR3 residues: CSVEGGAGGNTIYF. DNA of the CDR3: TGCAGCGTTGAAGGGGGCGCAGGTGGAAACACCATATATTTT.

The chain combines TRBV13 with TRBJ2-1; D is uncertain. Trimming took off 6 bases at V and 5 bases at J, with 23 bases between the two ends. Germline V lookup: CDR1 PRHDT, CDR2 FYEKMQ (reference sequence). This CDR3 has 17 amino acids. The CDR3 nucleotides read TGTGCCAGCAGTTATCCCCCCGGTTCAGGATCCCACAATGAGCAGTTCTTC. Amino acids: CASSYPPGSGSHNEQFF.

Here the CDR3 DNA reads TGCGCCAGCAGCTTGGCAGGCAGGGGGGTAGGGGAGCAGTACTTC. Translated: CASSLAGRGVGEQYF. The genes are TRBV5-1 and TRBJ2-7; tentative D call: TRBD1 (7 bases). Germline CDR1 SGHRS, CDR2 YFSETQ. The CDR3 has 15 residues. V was pared by 0 bases and J by 7 bases, with 17 bases between.

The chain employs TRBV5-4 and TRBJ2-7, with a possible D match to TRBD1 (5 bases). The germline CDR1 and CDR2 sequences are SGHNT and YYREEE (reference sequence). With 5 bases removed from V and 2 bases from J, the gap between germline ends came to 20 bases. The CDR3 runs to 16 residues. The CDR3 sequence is CASSQHISAGTYEQYF. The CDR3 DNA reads TGTGCCAGCAGTCAACACATCTCGGCAGGGACCTACGAGCAGTACTTC.

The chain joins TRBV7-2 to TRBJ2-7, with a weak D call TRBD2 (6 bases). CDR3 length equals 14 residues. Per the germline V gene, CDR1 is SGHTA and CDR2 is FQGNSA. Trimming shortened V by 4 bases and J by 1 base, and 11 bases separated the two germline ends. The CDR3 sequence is CASSYGDLSYEQYF. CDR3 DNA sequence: TGTGCCAGCAGCTATGGGGACTTATCCTACGAGCAGTACTTC.

The CDR3 DNA follows: TGTGCCAGCAGCTTAGAAAGCTCCTACGAGCAGTACTTC. Residues: CASSLESSYEQYF. J is TRBJ2-5 and V is TRBV11-1; D ambiguous. The J call may be in error: the DNA end matches TRBJ2-7 better. CDR1 is SGHAT and CDR2 is FQDESV in the germline V gene (reference sequence). The CDR3 length is 13 residues.

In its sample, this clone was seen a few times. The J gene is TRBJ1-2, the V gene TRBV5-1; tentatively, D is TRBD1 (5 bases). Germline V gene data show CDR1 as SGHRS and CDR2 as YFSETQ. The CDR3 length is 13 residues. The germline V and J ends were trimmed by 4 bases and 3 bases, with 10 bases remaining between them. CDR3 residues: CASSPWGDYGYTF. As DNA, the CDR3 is TGCGCCAGCAGCCCCTGGGGGGACTATGGCTACACCTTC. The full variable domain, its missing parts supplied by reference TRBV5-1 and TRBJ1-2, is KAGVTQTPRYLIKTRGQQVTLSCSPISGHRSVSWYQQTPGQGLQFLFEYFSETQRNKGNFPGRFSGRQFSNSRSEMNVSTLELGDSALYLCASSPWGDYGYTFGSGTRLTVV.

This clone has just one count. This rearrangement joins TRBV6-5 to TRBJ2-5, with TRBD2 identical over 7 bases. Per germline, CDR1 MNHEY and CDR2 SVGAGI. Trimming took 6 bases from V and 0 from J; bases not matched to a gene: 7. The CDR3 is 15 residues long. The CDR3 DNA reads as TGTGCCAGCAGCCGCACCGGGACTAACCAAGAGACCCAGTACTTC. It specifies CASSRTGTNQETQYF.

The CDR3 nucleotides are TGTGCCAGCAGCGTAGGAGGGGCACGGCTGACTAGCGGGAGCTCCTACAATGAGCAGTTCTTC. It is translated as CASSVGGARLTSGSSYNEQFF. This chain uses TRBV9 with TRBJ2-1, with 12 bases matching TRBD2. From germline, CDR1 is SGDLS and CDR2 YYNGEE. V gave up 0 bases and J gave up 0 bases; unmatched junction bases: 13. The length of the CDR3 is 21 residues.

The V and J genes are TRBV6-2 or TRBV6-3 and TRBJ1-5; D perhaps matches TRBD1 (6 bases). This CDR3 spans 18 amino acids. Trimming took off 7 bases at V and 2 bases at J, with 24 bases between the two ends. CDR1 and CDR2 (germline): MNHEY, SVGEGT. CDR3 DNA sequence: TGTGCCAGCACCCCTATTCACCTGGGGGGGCATGGCAATCAGCCCCAGCATTTT. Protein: CASTPIHLGGHGNQPQHF.

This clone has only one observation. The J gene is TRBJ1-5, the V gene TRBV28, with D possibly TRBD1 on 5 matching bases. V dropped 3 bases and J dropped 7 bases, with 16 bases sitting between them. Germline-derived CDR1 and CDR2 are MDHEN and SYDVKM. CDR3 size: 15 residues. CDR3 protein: CASSLISARGQPQHF. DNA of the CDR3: TGTGCCAGCAGTTTGATAAGTGCCCGGGGGCAGCCCCAGCATTTT.

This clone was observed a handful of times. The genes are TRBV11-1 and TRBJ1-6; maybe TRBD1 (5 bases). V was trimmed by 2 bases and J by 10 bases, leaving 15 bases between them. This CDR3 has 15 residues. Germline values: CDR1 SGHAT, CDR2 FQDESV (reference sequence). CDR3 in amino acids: CASSLSSGWLSPLHF. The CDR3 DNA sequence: TGTGCCAGCAGCTTATCGTCAGGGTGGCTGTCACCCCTCCACTTT.

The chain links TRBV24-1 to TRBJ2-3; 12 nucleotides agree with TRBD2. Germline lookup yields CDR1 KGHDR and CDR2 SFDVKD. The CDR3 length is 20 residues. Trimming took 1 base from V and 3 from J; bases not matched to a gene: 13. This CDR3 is CATSDFRRGLAGGRTDTQYF. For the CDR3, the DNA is TGTGCCACCAGTGATTTTCGTCGGGGGCTAGCGGGAGGGAGAACAGATACGCAGTATTTT.

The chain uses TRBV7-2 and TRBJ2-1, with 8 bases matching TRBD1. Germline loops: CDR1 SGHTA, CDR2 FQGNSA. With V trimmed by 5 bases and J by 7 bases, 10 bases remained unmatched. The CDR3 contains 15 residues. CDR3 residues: CASSPRTGFGNEQFF. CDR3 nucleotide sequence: TGTGCCAGCAGCCCGAGGACAGGGTTCGGGAATGAGCAGTTCTTC. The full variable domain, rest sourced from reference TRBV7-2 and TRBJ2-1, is GAGVSQSPSNKVTEKGKDVELRCDPISGHTALYWYRQSLGQGLEFLIYFQGNSAPDKSGLPSDRFSAERTGGSVSTLTIQRTQQEDSAVYLCASSPRTGFGNEQFFGPGTRLTVL.

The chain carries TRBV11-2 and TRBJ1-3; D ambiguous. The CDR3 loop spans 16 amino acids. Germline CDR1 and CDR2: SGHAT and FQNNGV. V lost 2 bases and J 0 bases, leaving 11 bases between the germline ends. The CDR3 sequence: CASSLRRYSSGNTIYF. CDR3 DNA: TGTGCCAGCAGCTTACGCAGGTACAGCTCTGGAAACACCATATATTTT.

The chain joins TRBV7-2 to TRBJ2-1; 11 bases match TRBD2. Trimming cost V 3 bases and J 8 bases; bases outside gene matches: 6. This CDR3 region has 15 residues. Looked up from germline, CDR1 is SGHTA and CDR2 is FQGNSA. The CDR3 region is CASSFTSGRGDEQFF. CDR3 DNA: TGTGCCAGCAGCTTTACTAGCGGGAGAGGGGATGAGCAGTTCTTC. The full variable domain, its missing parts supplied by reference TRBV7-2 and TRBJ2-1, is GAGVSQSPSNKVTEKGKDVELRCDPISGHTALYWYRQSLGQGLEFLIYFQGNSAPDKSGLPSDRFSAERTGGSVSTLTIQRTQQEDSAVYLCASSFTSGRGDEQFFGPGTRLTVL.

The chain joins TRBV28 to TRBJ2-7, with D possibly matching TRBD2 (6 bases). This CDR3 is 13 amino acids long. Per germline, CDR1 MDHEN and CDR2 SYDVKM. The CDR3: CAWRDGSTHEQYF. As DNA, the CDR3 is TGTGCTTGGCGGGACGGGAGTACACACGAGCAGTACTTC.

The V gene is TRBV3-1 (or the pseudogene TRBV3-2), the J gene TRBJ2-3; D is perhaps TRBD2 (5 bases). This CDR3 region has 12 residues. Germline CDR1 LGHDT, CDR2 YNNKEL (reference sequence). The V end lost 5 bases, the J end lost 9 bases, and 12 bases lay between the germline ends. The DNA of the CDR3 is TGTGCCAGCAGCATGGGCGGGTTGACGCAGTATTTT. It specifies CASSMGGLTQYF.

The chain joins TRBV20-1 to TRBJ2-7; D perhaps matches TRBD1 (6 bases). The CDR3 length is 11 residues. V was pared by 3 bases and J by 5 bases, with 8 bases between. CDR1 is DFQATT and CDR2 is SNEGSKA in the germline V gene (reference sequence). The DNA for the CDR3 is TGCAGTGCTAGCAGGGGTCACGAGCAGTACTTC. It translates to CSASRGHEQYF.